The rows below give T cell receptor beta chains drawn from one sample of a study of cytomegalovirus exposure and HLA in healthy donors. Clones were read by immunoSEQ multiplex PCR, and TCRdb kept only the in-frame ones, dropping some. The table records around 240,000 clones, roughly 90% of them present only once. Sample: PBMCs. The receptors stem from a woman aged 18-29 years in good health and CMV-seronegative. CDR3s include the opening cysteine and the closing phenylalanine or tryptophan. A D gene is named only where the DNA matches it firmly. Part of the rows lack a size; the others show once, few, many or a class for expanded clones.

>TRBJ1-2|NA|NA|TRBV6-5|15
TGTGCCAGCAGTTACGGGGACATCGTTGGAGAGGGCTACACCTTC
CASSYGDIVGEGYTF
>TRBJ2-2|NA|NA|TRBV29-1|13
TGCAGCGTTGTTCGGGCGAACACCGGGGAGCTGTTTTTT
CSVVRANTGELFF
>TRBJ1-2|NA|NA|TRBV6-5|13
TGTGCCAGCAGTCTGAACAGGGACGGTGGCTACACCTTC
CASSLNRDGGYTF
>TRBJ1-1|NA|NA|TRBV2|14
TGTGCCAGCAGGACAGAAATCTTGAACACTGAAGCTTTCTTT
CASRTEILNTEAFF
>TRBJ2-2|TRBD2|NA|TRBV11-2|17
TGTGCCAGCAGCCTCCTCCGGGGGGGCGGTAGGACCGGGGAGCTGTTTTTT
CASSLLRGGGRTGELFF
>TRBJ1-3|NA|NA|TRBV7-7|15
TGTGCCAGCAGCTTATCCGCTAGCTCTGGAAACACCATATATTTT
CASSLSASSGNTIYF
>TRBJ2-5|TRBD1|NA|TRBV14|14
TGTGCCAGCAGCAATAGCCGACAGGGAGTGACCCAGTACTTC
CASSNSRQGVTQYF
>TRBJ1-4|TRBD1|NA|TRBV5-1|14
TGCGCCAGCAGCTTACAGGGGCTGACTGAAAAACTGTTTTTT
CASSLQGLTEKLFF
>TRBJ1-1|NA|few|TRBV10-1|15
TGCGCCAGCAGTGACCAAGGGGAGGATTCCATTGAAGCTTTCTTT
CASSDQGEDSIEAFF
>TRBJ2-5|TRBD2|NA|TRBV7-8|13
TGTGCCAGCAGCTCGCCGGGGGGTGAGACCCAGTACTTC
CASSSPGGETQYF
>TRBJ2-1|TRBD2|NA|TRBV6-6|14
TGTGCCAGCAGAGGTGCGGGGGGGCGGAATGAGCAGTTCTTC
CASRGAGGRNEQFF
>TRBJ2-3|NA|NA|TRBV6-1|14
TGTGCCAGCAGTGATAGCTATCGCACAGATACGCAGTATTTT
CASSDSYRTDTQYF
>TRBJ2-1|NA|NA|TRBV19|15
TGTGCCAGTAGTACCGGGACTGCGGTCTACAATGAGCAGTTCTTC
CASSTGTAVYNEQFF
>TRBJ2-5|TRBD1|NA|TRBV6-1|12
TGTGCCAGCAGTAGGGGGCTAGAGACCCAGTACTTC
CASSRGLETQYF
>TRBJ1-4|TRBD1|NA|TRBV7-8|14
TGTGCCAGCAGCTTATTAACAGGGGGTGAAAAACTGTTTTTT
CASSLLTGGEKLFF
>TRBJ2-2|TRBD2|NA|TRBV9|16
TGTGCCAGCAGCGAGCGGGGGGGCGCGGACACCGGGGAGCTGTTTTTT
CASSERGGADTGELFF
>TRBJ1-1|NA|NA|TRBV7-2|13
TGTGCCAGCAGCTTAGGAGCGACAGCTGAAGCTTTCTTT
CASSLGATAEAFF
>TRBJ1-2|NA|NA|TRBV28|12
TGTGCCAGCAGATCCACAGGGAGAGGCTACACCTTC
CASRSTGRGYTF
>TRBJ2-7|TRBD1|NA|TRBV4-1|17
TGCGCCAGCAGCCAAGAGGTCGACAGGGCGAGCTCCTACGAGCAGTACTTC
CASSQEVDRASSYEQYF
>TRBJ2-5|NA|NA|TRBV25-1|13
TGTGCCAGCAGTGAATATCCAGCGGAGACCCAGTACTTC
CASSEYPAETQYF
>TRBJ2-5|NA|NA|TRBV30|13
TGTGCCTGGAGTGTTGGGCCCCAAGAGACCCAGTACTTC
CAWSVGPQETQYF
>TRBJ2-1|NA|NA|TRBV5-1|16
TGCGCCAGCAGCTTGGTTGCGGGGGCTATATACAATGAGCAGTTCTTC
CASSLVAGAIYNEQFF
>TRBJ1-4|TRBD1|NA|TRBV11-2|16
TGTGCCAGCAGCTTAGGTCCGACAGGGGTGCGTGAAAAACTGTTTTTT
CASSLGPTGVREKLFF
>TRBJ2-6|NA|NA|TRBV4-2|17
TGTGCCAGCAGCCAAGAGGCCGGGATCTCTGGGGCCAACGTCCTGACTTTC
CASSQEAGISGANVLTF
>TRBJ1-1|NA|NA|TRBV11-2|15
TGTGCCAGCAGCTTGGGAAGGGAGCGGGACACTGAAGCTTTCTTT
CASSLGRERDTEAFF
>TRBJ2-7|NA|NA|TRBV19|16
TGTGCCAGTAGTACCCTTTATGGAACTAGCTCCTACGAGCAGTACTTC
CASSTLYGTSSYEQYF
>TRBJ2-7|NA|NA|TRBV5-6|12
TGTGCCAGCAGTTATACCTACTTGGAGCAGTACTTC
CASSYTYLEQYF
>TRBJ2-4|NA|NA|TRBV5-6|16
TGTGCCAGCAGCTTGCTGCTAGATGCCGACAAAAACATTCAGTACTTC
CASSLLLDADKNIQYF
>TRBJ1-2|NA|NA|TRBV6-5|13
TGTGCCAGCAGTTACCTGCGGGACTATGGCTACACCTTC
CASSYLRDYGYTF
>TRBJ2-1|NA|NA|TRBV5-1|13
TGCGCCAGCACCTCAACAGGGGGGGTCGAGCAGTTCTTC
CASTSTGGVEQFF